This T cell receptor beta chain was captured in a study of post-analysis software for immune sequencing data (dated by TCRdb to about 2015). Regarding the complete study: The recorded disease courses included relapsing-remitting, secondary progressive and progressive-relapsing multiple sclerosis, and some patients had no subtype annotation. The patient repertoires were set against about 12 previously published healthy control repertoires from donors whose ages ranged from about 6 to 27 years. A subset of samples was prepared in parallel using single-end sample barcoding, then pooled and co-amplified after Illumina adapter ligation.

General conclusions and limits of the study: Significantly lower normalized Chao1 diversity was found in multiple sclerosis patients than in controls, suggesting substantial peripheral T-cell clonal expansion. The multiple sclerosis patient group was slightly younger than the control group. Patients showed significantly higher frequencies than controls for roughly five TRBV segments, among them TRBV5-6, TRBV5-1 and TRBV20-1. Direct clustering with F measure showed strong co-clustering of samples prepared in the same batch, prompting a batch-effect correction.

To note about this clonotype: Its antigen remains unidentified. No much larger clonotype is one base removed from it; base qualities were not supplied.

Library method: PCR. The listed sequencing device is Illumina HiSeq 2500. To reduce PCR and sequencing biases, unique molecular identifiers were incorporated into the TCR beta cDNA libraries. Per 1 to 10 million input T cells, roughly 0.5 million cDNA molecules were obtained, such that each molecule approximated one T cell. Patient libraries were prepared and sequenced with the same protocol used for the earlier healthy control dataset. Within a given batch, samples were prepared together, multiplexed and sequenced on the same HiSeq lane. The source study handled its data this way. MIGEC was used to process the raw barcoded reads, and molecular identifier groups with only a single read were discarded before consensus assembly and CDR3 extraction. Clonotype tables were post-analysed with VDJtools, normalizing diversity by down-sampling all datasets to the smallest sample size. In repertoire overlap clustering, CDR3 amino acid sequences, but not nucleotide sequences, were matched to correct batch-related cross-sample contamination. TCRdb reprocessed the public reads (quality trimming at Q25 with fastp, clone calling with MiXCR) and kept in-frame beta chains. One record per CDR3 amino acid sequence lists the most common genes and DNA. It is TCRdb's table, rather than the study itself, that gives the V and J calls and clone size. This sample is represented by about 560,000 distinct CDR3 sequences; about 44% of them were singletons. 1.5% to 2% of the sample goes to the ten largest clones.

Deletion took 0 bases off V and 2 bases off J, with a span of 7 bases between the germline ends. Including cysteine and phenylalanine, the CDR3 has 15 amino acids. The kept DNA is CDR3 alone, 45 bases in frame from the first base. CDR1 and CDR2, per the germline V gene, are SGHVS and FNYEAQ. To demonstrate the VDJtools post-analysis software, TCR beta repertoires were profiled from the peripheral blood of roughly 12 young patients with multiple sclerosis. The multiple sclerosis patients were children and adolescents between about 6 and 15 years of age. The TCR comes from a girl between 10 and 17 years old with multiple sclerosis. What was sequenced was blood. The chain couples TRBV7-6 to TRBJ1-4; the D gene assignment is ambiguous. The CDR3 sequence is CASSLATMTNEKLFF. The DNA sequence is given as TGTGCCAGCAGCTTAGCGACAATGACTAATGAAAAACTGTTTTTT.